The 20 T cell receptor beta chains listed next were all sequenced from one sample in a study of T cells after posttransplantation cyclophosphamide. Sequenced by immunoSEQ multiplex PCR; TCRdb stores in-frame clones only, minus some. The sample has around 3,000 clones, none seen only once. Treatment was busulfan-fludarabine conditioning, a marrow graft, and cyclophosphamide on days +3 and +4. The sequenced sample was PBMCs, obtained after allogeneic stem cell transplant with posttransplant cyclophosphamide. These receptors originate from a female patient in her 60s who received an allogeneic stem cell transplant from a related donor and was CMV-positive. Some of the T cells might come from the graft donor.

This clone has ten or more counts. The chain has TRBV13 and TRBJ2-7, with a tentative D call TRBD1 (6 bases). The CDR3 runs to 15 residues. V was trimmed by 2 bases and J by 5 bases, leaving 16 bases between them. The V gene's germline CDR1 is PRHDT and CDR2 FYEKMQ (reference sequence). The chain's CDR3 is CASSLPAGDPHEQYF. In DNA form, the CDR3 reads TGTGCCAGCAGCTTACCCGCAGGGGATCCCCACGAGCAGTACTTC.

This clone was seen ten or more times. Here the CDR3 DNA reads TGCGCCAGCAGCCCCAGCGGCAACCAAGAGACCCAGTACTTC. Translated: CASSPSGNQETQYF. The V gene is TRBV5-1, the J gene TRBJ2-5, with a tentative D call TRBD2 (5 bases). The CDR3 runs 14 residues. Germline CDR1 SGHRS, CDR2 YFSETQ. V was pared by 4 bases and J by 0 bases, with 10 bases between.

In this sample, this clone turned up many times. The chain employs TRBV5-1 and TRBJ2-3; 10 bases are a match to TRBD2. Trimming removed 5 bases from V and 4 bases from J; junction bases left unmatched: 7. Germline values: CDR1 SGHRS, CDR2 YFSETQ. The CDR3 consists of 15 residues. DNA of the CDR3: TGCGCCAGCAGGATCAGCGGGGGGGCCCCAGATACGCAGTATTTT. Protein: CASRISGGAPDTQYF.

This clone is labeled as medium-sized. The genes are TRBV2 and TRBJ1-3; no clear D. Germline V lookup: CDR1 SNHLY, CDR2 FYNNEI. This CDR3 contains 12 residues. The V and J ends lost 7 bases and 2 bases respectively, with 6 bases between them. CDR3 nucleotide sequence: TGTGCCAGCAAGGCAACTGGAAACACCATATATTTT. The encoded protein is CASKATGNTIYF. The full variable domain, rest sourced from reference TRBV2 and TRBJ1-3, is EPEVTQTPSHQVTQMGQEVILRCVPISNHLYFYWYRQILGQKVEFLVSFYNNEISEKSEIFDDQFSVERPDGSNFTLKIRSTKLEDSAMYFCASKATGNTIYFGEGSWLTVV.

This clone was seen ten or more times. The genes are TRBV12-3 or TRBV12-4 and TRBJ2-2, with 7 bases fitting TRBD2. V dropped 7 bases and J dropped 4; count of bases not matched to a gene: 3. The CDR3 contains 13 residues. CDR3 sequence reads: CASTWGGTGELFF. In DNA form, the CDR3 reads TGTGCCAGCACGTGGGGGGGCACCGGGGAGCTGTTTTTT.

This clone has at least ten counts. The rearrangement joins TRBV24-1 to TRBJ1-3; unclear D gene. V shed 4 bases and J shed 2 bases, with 11 bases lying between them. CDR1 KGHDR and CDR2 SFDVKD come from the germline V gene. The CDR3 has 15 amino acids. CDR3 in amino acids: CATSEAGVAGNTIYF. CDR3 nucleotides: TGTGCCACCAGTGAGGCCGGGGTTGCTGGAAACACCATATATTTT.

The chain combines TRBV11-2 with TRBJ2-3; 7 bases match TRBD2. CDR1 is SGHAT, CDR2 FQNNGV, per germline. V lost 7 bases to trimming and J lost 1 base; unmatched junction nucleotides: 14. The length of the CDR3 is 17 residues. CDR3 sequence: CASTASLTGGRTDTQYF. CDR3 coding DNA: TGTGCCAGCACCGCGTCTCTAACGGGGGGTCGCACAGATACGCAGTATTTT.

The chain carries TRBV30 and TRBJ2-7; a possible D gene is TRBD1 (6 bases). This CDR3 is built from 17 residues. Germline CDR1 reads GTSNPN; CDR2 reads SVGIG (reference sequence). Trimming left V 1 base short and J 1 base short, with 20 bases between. CDR3 in amino acids: CAWSGEDRLTFSYEQYF. The CDR3 nucleotides are TGTGCCTGGAGTGGAGAGGACAGACTTACCTTTTCCTACGAGCAGTACTTC.

This clone was seen many times. The genes are TRBV6-6 and TRBJ1-2, with D hard to call. The CDR3 has 12 residues. Germline V lookup: CDR1 MNHNY, CDR2 SVGAGI (reference sequence). The V and J ends lost 5 bases and 8 bases respectively, with 12 bases between them. The CDR3 region has the DNA TGTGCCAGCAGTCCCCGGGGTGGCGGCTACACCTTC. Translated: CASSPRGGGYTF.

This clone was recorded at least ten times. This chain uses TRBV7-9 with TRBJ1-4; 8 bases align to TRBD1. Germline values: CDR1 SEHNR, CDR2 FQNEAQ (reference sequence). The CDR3 has 16 residues. V shed 5 bases, J shed 0 bases, and the junction held 5 bases outside the gene matches. Here the CDR3 DNA reads TGTGCCAGCAGCCGCGACAGGGGTGCAACTAATGAAAAACTGTTTTTT. Translation gives CASSRDRGATNEKLFF.

This clone is medium-sized by share. V usage is TRBV27 and J usage is TRBJ2-3, with TRBD2 matching 10 bases. This CDR3 has 13 residues. Germline-derived CDR1 and CDR2 are MNHEY and SMNVEV (reference sequence). The junction had 10 bases not matched to a gene; V was cut back by 11 bases and J by 8 bases. As DNA, the CDR3 is TGTGCCGTAGGACTAGCGGCCGCCGTTACGCAGTATTTT. As protein: CAVGLAAAVTQYF.

Points on this clone: Other DNA sequences in this specimen translate into the identical CDR3. The chain joins TRBV27 to TRBJ1-5; no clear D. The CDR3 runs to 14 residues. V lost 5 bases, J lost 5 bases, and 13 bases lay in between. Germline CDR1 and CDR2: MNHEY and SMNVEV (reference sequence). CDR3: CASSPRRGHQPQHF. The DNA for the CDR3 is TGTGCCAGCAGTCCAAGACGGGGTCATCAGCCCCAGCATTTT.

In this sample, this clone turned up a few times. This chain joins TRBV2 and TRBJ2-3; 10 positions match TRBD2. The germline CDR1 and CDR2 sequences are SNHLY and FYNNEI. This CDR3 has 15 residues. The V and J ends lost 6 bases and 2 bases, in that order; junction bases with no gene match: 5. This CDR3 reads CASRKRGGNTDTQYF. CDR3 DNA sequence: TGTGCCAGCAGAAAGCGGGGGGGAAACACAGATACGCAGTATTTT.

Many counts were recorded for this clone. V and J are TRBV9 and TRBJ2-3, with 7 bases identical to TRBD2. The germline V gene encodes CDR1 SGDLS and CDR2 YYNGEE. With 8 bases clipped from V and 2 bases from J, the junction kept 11 bases outside the gene matches. This CDR3 contains 15 residues. DNA for the CDR3: TGTGCCAGTTCGTATGGGGGGGGTTACACAGATACGCAGTATTTT. This encodes CASSYGGGYTDTQYF.

The genes are TRBV5-4 and TRBJ2-5; 16 bases are shared with TRBD2. Trimming at V came to 1 base and at J to 5 bases, leaving 5 bases not matched to a gene. The CDR3 covers 17 residues. Per the germline V gene, CDR1 is SGHNT and CDR2 is YYREEE (reference sequence). The CDR3 here is CASSLTGLAGGRETQYF. The DNA of the CDR3 is TGTGCCAGCAGCTTGACGGGACTAGCGGGGGGGAGGGAGACCCAGTACTTC.

This clone was recorded at least ten times. The chain links TRBV2 to TRBJ1-1; unclear D gene. V was trimmed by 8 bases and J by 1 base, leaving 11 bases between them. Germline V CDR1 and CDR2: SNHLY, FYNNEI. There are 13 residues in the CDR3. This chain's CDR3 is CASCLIGNTEAFF. The DNA of the CDR3 is TGTGCCAGCTGTCTTATCGGGAACACTGAAGCTTTCTTT. Combining the CDR3 with reference TRBV2 and TRBJ1-1 gives the whole variable domain EPEVTQTPSHQVTQMGQEVILRCVPISNHLYFYWYRQILGQKVEFLVSFYNNEISEKSEIFDDQFSVERPDGSNFTLKIRSTKLEDSAMYFCASCLIGNTEAFFGQGTRLTVV.

This clone appeared many times. The chain carries TRBV28 and TRBJ2-3, with 9 bases lining up with TRBD2. Looked up from germline, CDR1 is MDHEN and CDR2 is SYDVKM. The J segment lost 2 bases and the V segment lost 5 bases, leaving 14 bases of the junction unmatched. CDR3 length: 18 amino acids. The CDR3 loop is CASSTPLGLAGNTDTQYF. DNA for the CDR3: TGTGCCAGCAGTACCCCCTTGGGGCTAGCGGGAAACACAGATACGCAGTATTTT.

In this sample, this clone turned up many times. The J gene is TRBJ2-1, the V gene TRBV7-2; unclear D gene. V lost 6 bases, J lost 6 bases, and 6 bases lay in between. Per the germline V gene, CDR1 is SGHTA and CDR2 is FQGNSA. This CDR3 comprises 11 residues. CDR3 sequence reads: CASRSVNEQFF. The CDR3 DNA is TGTGCCAGCAGATCAGTCAATGAGCAGTTCTTC. Variable domain in full (rest from reference TRBV7-2 and TRBJ2-1): GAGVSQSPSNKVTEKGKDVELRCDPISGHTALYWYRQSLGQGLEFLIYFQGNSAPDKSGLPSDRFSAERTGGSVSTLTIQRTQQEDSAVYLCASRSVNEQFFGPGTRLTVL.

Ten or more counts support this clone. This sequence joins TRBV18 and TRBJ2-1, with 12 bases lining up with TRBD2. V was clipped by 1 base and J by 5 bases; unmatched bases: 3. The CDR3 is made up of 16 amino acids. Looked up from germline, CDR1 is KGHSH and CDR2 is LQKENI. CDR3 in DNA: TGTGCCAGCTCACCACGGACTAGCGGGATCAACAATGAGCAGTTCTTC. Translating it yields CASSPRTSGINNEQFF.

This clone was seen ten or more times. This rearrangement joins TRBV6-1 to TRBJ1-4, with no clear D. The CDR3 is 16 residues long. Germline V gene lookup returns CDR1 MNHNS and CDR2 SASEGT. With 3 bases removed from V and 0 bases from J, the gap between germline ends came to 11 bases. CDR3 sequence: CASSEAPFATNEKLFF. CDR3 DNA sequence: TGTGCCAGCAGTGAGGCCCCATTTGCAACTAATGAAAAACTGTTTTTT.